The 21 T cell receptor beta chains listed next were all sequenced from one sample in a study of T cell responses to AZD1222 COVID-19 vaccine. Sequencing was performed with immunoSEQ multiplex PCR; in TCRdb, only in-frame clones are kept and a portion is missing. Seen here are 100,000 to 150,000 clones, 70% to 90% observed once, and the top ten hold more than 20%. Sequencing was performed on peripheral blood, taken on day 0 of AZD1222 vaccination. These receptors were taken from an adult in good health.

This rearrangement joins TRBV28 to TRBJ2-6, with D hard to call. Trimming left V 4 bases short and J 2 bases short, with 9 bases between. CDR1 is MDHEN, CDR2 SYDVKM, per germline. The CDR3 length is 15 residues. The CDR3 region is CASSWATPGANVLTF. The CDR3 nucleotides read TGTGCCAGCAGTTGGGCTACCCCTGGGGCCAACGTCCTGACTTTC. The full variable domain, its missing parts supplied by reference TRBV28 and TRBJ2-6, is DVKVTQSSRYLVKRTGEKVFLECVQDMDHENMFWYRQDPGLGLRLIYFSYDVKMKEKGDIPEGYSVSREKKERFSLILESASTNQTSMYLCASSWATPGANVLTFGAGSRLTVL.

This clone has only one observation. The chain joins TRBV19 to TRBJ1-2; D gene uncertain. Trimming removed 1 base at V and 2 bases at J, with 11 bases between. The CDR3 spans 15 residues. The germline gives CDR1 LNHDA, CDR2 SQIVND (reference sequence). The CDR3 coding sequence is TGTGCCAGTAGTATAGGAGGAACTGGGAACTATGGCTACACCTTC. Its protein product is CASSIGGTGNYGYTF.

This chain joins TRBV7-2 and TRBJ2-3; TRBD2 aligns across 8 bases. The CDR3 is made up of 19 amino acids. Germline CDR1 reads SGHTA; CDR2 reads FQGNSA. V was pared by 1 base and J by 0 bases, with 12 bases of the junction left unmatched. This chain's CDR3 is CASSLVLSSGRKSTDTQYF. CDR3 DNA sequence: TGTGCCAGCAGCTTAGTCCTTTCTAGCGGGCGTAAAAGCACAGATACGCAGTATTTT.

V and J are TRBV27 and TRBJ2-3, with D perhaps matching TRBD1 (6 bases). The V end was cut by 3 bases, the J end by 0 bases, with 16 bases between. The CDR3 runs to 17 residues. Germline assignment: CDR1 MNHEY and CDR2 SMNVEV (reference sequence). DNA of the CDR3: TGTGCCAGCAGTTTCTCATTGTCGGACAGTAGCACAGATACGCAGTATTTT. Protein: CASSFSLSDSSTDTQYF.

The chain uses TRBV3-1 (or the pseudogene TRBV3-2) and TRBJ1-2; maybe TRBD1 (5 bases). The CDR3 sequence is 14 residues long. CDR1 is LGHDT and CDR2 is YNNKEL in the germline V gene (reference sequence). The V end was cut by 1 base, the J end by 4 bases, with 10 bases between. CDR3 loop: CASSQGQGTYGYTF. DNA of the CDR3: TGTGCCAGCAGCCAAGGGCAGGGTACCTATGGCTACACCTTC.

V usage is TRBV28 and J usage is TRBJ2-7, with D perhaps matching TRBD1 (6 bases). The germline V and J ends were trimmed by 10 bases and 2 bases, with 12 bases remaining between them. The CDR3 totals 12 residues. The V gene's germline CDR1 is MDHEN and CDR2 SYDVKM. CDR3 nucleotide sequence: TGTGCCATGTCGACAGGAACCTACGAGCAGTACTTC. Its protein is CAMSTGTYEQYF.

The chain is built from TRBV28 and TRBJ2-7; 8 bases fit TRBD1. The CDR3 sequence is 15 residues long. The V and J ends lost 2 bases and 2 bases, in that order; junction bases with no gene match: 5. Germline CDR1 MDHEN, CDR2 SYDVKM. Here the CDR3 reads CASSLASQGAYEQYF. The CDR3 DNA sequence: TGTGCCAGCAGTTTAGCCTCACAGGGGGCCTACGAGCAGTACTTC.

The rearrangement links TRBV5-1 to TRBJ2-2; no definite D call. V was trimmed by 2 bases and J by 4 bases, leaving 6 bases between them. Germline V CDR1 and CDR2: SGHRS, YFSETQ. The CDR3 is 13 residues long. This CDR3 is CASSLTPTGELFF. The CDR3 bases are TGCGCCAGCAGCTTAACACCCACCGGGGAGCTGTTTTTT.

The gene calls are TRBV10-1 and TRBJ2-5; D unclear. Germline V lookup: CDR1 WNHNN, CDR2 SYGVQD (reference sequence). This CDR3 comprises 8 residues. The CDR3 DNA reads as TGCGCTAGCGAGACCCAGTACTTC. It translates to CASETQYF.

About this clone: One junction end does not reproduce the germline sequence, and a read error may be involved. The V gene is TRBV23-1, the J gene TRBJ2-7; D is possibly TRBD1 (6 bases). TRBV23-1 is noted as an ORF with a role that remains uncertain. CDR3 size: 16 residues. As DNA, the CDR3 is TGCGCCAGCAGTGAATCTCGAGGGGGAGTCGGCTACGAGCAGTACTTC. Translating it yields CASSESRGGVGYEQYF.

This chain connects TRBV29-1 to TRBJ2-7; D might be TRBD2 (6 bases). The CDR3 is 12 amino acids. V was trimmed by 4 bases and J by 3 bases, leaving 10 bases between them. The germline gives CDR1 SQVTM, CDR2 ANQGSEA. This CDR3 reads CSVVEGFYEQYF. Written as DNA, the CDR3 is TGCAGCGTTGTGGAGGGTTTCTACGAGCAGTACTTC.

The rearrangement joins TRBV7-2 to TRBJ1-2; D remains unclear. The germline gives CDR1 SGHTA, CDR2 FQGNSA. CDR3 size: 13 residues. Trimming left V 1 base short and J 2 bases short, with 5 bases between. The CDR3 here is CASSLVGNYGYTF. CDR3 nucleotides: TGTGCCAGCAGCTTAGTAGGGAACTATGGCTACACCTTC.

V is TRBV7-2 and J is TRBJ2-1; 9 nucleotides align to TRBD2. Germline V lookup: CDR1 SGHTA, CDR2 FQGNSA. This CDR3 spans 15 amino acids. V gave up 5 bases and J gave up 2 bases; unmatched junction bases: 4. CDR3 in DNA: TGTGCCAGCAGCACAGGGACTAGCACCTACAATGAGCAGTTCTTC. Its translation is CASSTGTSTYNEQFF.

This clone appeared many times. The same CDR3 is also encoded by other DNA sequences in this sample. This sequence joins TRBV21-1 and TRBJ1-6. TRBV21-1 is reported as a pseudogene. The CDR3 length is 15 residues. Here the CDR3 reads CASSPPGLGGSPLHF. The CDR3 nucleotides read TGTGCCAGCAGCCCCCCTGGACTGGGGGGCTCACCCCTCCACTTT.

The DNA of the CDR3 is TGTGCCAGCAGCAGCAGGGGGCTCAACACTGAAGCTTTCTTT. Protein sequence: CASSSRGLNTEAFF. The V gene is TRBV6-5, the J gene TRBJ1-1; 8 nucleotides agree with TRBD1. Germline V gives CDR1 MNHEY, CDR2 SVGAGI. Trimming at V came to 6 bases and at J to 2 bases, leaving 5 bases not matched to a gene. CDR3 length equals 14 residues.

The V gene is TRBV11-2, the J gene TRBJ2-1, with D possibly TRBD2 on 5 matching bases. The CDR3 length is 13 residues. V was clipped by 6 bases and J by 7 bases, with 13 bases between them. Germline V gene sequence: CDR1 SGHAT, CDR2 FQNNGV. The CDR3 DNA is TGTGCCAGCAGGGACTCCTTTGGGAATGAGCAGTTCTTC. Protein sequence: CASRDSFGNEQFF.

This clone has only a few counts. V is TRBV4-1 and J is TRBJ2-7, with TRBD2 matching over 7 bases. Trimming took 3 bases from V and 3 from J; bases not matched to a gene: 8. Germline CDR1 and CDR2: MGHRA and YSYEKL. CDR3 length: 15 amino acids. The CDR3 loop reads CASSQGGGVGYEQYF. The CDR3 DNA is TGCGCCAGCAGCCAGGGGGGAGGGGTCGGCTACGAGCAGTACTTC.

The gene calls are TRBV4-3 and TRBJ2-3; possibly TRBD1 or TRBD2 for D (5 bases each). V lost 0 bases and J 6 bases, leaving 13 bases between the germline ends. From germline, CDR1 is LGHNA and CDR2 YSLEER. The CDR3 extends over 15 amino acids. This CDR3 reads CASSQDRGDGDTQYF. As DNA, the CDR3 is TGCGCCAGCAGCCAAGATCGAGGGGATGGGGATACGCAGTATTTT.

The chain couples TRBV30 to TRBJ1-4; tentative D call: TRBD1 (6 bases). The CDR3 runs 14 residues. Germline CDR1 reads GTSNPN; CDR2 reads SVGIG (reference sequence). V lost 3 bases to trimming and J lost 6 bases, with 14 bases between them. The CDR3 here is CAWRKQGGYEKLFF. CDR3 DNA sequence: TGTGCCTGGAGGAAACAGGGCGGTTATGAAAAACTGTTTTTT.

V is TRBV5-4 and J is TRBJ2-5; D might be TRBD1 (6 bases). Trimming left V 3 bases short and J 4 bases short, with 13 bases between. This CDR3 is 14 amino acids long. Germline loops: CDR1 SGHNT, CDR2 YYREEE (reference sequence). CDR3 residues: CASSSQDSGETQYF. Here the CDR3 DNA reads TGTGCCAGCAGCTCCCAGGACAGTGGAGAGACCCAGTACTTC.

This chain connects TRBV19 to TRBJ1-3; the match to TRBD1 covers 8 bases. The CDR3 loop spans 17 amino acids. Germline V CDR1 and CDR2: LNHDA, SQIVND (reference sequence). J was trimmed by 5 bases and V by 3 bases; bases with no gene match: 12. In DNA form, the CDR3 reads TGTGCCAGTAGTATTGTTTTCGGAGGGGACAGGAGAAACACCATATATTTT. Translated, it gives CASSIVFGGDRRNTIYF.